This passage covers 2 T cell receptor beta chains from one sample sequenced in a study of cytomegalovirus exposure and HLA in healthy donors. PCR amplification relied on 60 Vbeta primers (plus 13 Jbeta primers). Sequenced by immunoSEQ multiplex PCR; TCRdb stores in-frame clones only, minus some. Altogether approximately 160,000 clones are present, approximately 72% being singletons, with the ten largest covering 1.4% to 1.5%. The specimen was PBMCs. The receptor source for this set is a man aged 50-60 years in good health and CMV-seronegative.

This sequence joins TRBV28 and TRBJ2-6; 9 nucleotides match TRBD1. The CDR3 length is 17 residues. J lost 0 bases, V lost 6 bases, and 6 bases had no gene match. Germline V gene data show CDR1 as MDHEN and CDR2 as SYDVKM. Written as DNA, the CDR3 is TGTGCCAGCAGGGGGACAGGGTACCACTCTGGGGCCAACGTCCTGACTTTC. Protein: CASRGTGYHSGANVLTF. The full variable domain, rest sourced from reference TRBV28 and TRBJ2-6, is DVKVTQSSRYLVKRTGEKVFLECVQDMDHENMFWYRQDPGLGLRLIYFSYDVKMKEKGDIPEGYSVSREKKERFSLILESASTNQTSMYLCASRGTGYHSGANVLTFGAGSRLTVL.

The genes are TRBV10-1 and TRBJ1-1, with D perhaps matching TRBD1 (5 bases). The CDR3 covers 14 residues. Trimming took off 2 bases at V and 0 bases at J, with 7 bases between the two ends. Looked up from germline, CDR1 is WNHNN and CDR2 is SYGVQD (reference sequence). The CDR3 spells CASSEDSMNTEAFF. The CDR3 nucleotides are TGCGCCAGCAGTGAGGACAGCATGAACACTGAAGCTTTCTTT.